Sequencing of this T cell receptor (beta chain) was carried out in a study of T cells in Graves' hyperthyroidism and ophthalmopathy. Across 18 months, stable Graves' hyperthyroidism was marked by no progression to ophthalmopathy. Those patients with uncontrolled infection, other autoimmune disease, pregnancy or lactation were excluded. RNA transcripts yielded amplified TCR beta CDR3 regions. The TCR CDR3 first-round RT-PCR relied on the HTBI primer set. One entry per CDR3 protein results from TCRdb running MiXCR on the multiplex PCR reads. The sample lists about 420,000 distinct CDR3 sequences; around 14% were seen once. This clonotype was recorded at least ten times. Its specificity is not known. Study results and caveats: Separation of ophthalmopathy from stable hyperthyroidism was achieved by a 13 V-J model.

Sample: blood. The sequence was obtained from a young woman with Graves' hyperthyroidism.

The CDR3: CASSQEGGQNQYF. CDR3 DNA: TGCGCCAGCAGCCAAGAAGGGGGCCAGAACCAGTACTTC. The J gene is TRBJ2-5, the V gene TRBV4-1, with 7 bases matching TRBD1. Germline CDR1 MGHRA, CDR2 YSYEKL. The CDR3 runs to 13 residues. V gave up 0 bases and J gave up 10 bases; unmatched junction bases: 5.